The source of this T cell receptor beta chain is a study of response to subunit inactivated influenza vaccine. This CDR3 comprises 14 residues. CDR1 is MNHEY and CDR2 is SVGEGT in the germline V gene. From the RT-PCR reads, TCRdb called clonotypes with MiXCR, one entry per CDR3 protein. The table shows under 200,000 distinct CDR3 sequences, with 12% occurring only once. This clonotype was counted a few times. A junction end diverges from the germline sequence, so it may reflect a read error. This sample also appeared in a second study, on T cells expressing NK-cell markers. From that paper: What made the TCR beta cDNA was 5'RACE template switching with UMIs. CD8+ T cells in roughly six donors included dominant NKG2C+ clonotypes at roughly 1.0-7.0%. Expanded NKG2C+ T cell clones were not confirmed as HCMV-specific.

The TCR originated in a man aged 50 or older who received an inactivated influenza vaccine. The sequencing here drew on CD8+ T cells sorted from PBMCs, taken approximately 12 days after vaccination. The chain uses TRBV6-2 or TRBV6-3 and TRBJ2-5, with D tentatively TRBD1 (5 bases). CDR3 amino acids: CASSYDSREEIQYF. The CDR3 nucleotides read TGTGCCAGCAGTTACGACAGTAGAGAAGAGATCCAGTACTTC.